These 20 T cell receptor beta chains share one sample of origin, sequenced in a study of blood T cell repertoires in COVID-19. Using immunoSEQ multiplex PCR, the repertoire was profiled, and TCRdb retains in-frame clones only, with some absent. The sample contains fewer than 450,000 clones, roughly nine tenths of which appear only once. Sequencing used PBMCs or T cells enriched from blood (not recorded which). These receptors were collected from a woman between 25 and 40 years old who had recovered from COVID-19.

This chain uses TRBV6-2 or TRBV6-3 with TRBJ2-2; perhaps TRBD2 as D (5 bases). The CDR3 contains 17 residues. Germline V gives CDR1 MNHEY, CDR2 SVGEGT. The V and J ends lost 2 bases and 0 bases respectively, with 13 bases between them. The CDR3: CASSYPGMGPNTGELFF. CDR3 nucleotides: TGTGCCAGCAGTTACCCGGGGATGGGTCCGAACACCGGGGAGCTGTTTTTT.

Concerning this clone: Other nucleotide sequences in the sample specify the same CDR3. The rearrangement uses TRBV12-3 or TRBV12-4 and TRBJ1-1, with D perhaps TRBD1 (5 bases). V was shortened by 1 base and J by 5 bases, with 8 bases between the two germline ends. The CDR3 has 13 residues. The CDR3 protein is CASSLGGGTEAFF. Written as DNA, the CDR3 is TGTGCCAGCAGTTTAGGTGGGGGGACTGAAGCTTTCTTT.

This rearrangement joins TRBV27 to TRBJ1-5; 10 nucleotides align to TRBD1. This CDR3 spans 20 amino acids. Per the germline V gene, CDR1 is MNHEY and CDR2 is SMNVEV (reference sequence). V shed 6 bases, J shed 0 bases, and the junction held 17 bases outside the gene matches. DNA of the CDR3: TGTGCCAGCAGAGTAAAATCGCCGCGACAGGGGGCATATAGCAATCAGCCCCAGCATTTT. This codes for CASRVKSPRQGAYSNQPQHF.

V gene TRBV7-9 combines with J gene TRBJ1-1; 10 bases are a match to TRBD1. CDR1 is SEHNR, CDR2 FQNEAQ, per germline (reference sequence). V lost 4 bases to trimming and J lost 6 bases; unmatched junction nucleotides: 11. The CDR3 has 16 amino acids. This CDR3 reads CASSSGDRGHGAEAFF. The CDR3 bases are TGTGCCAGCAGCTCCGGGGACAGGGGTCATGGGGCTGAAGCTTTCTTT.

DNA of the CDR3: TGTGCCAGCAGTTTTCGGGCGGCCCGACAGGGTTATAATTCACCCCTCCACTTT. Its translation is CASSFRAARQGYNSPLHF. The chain uses TRBV28 and TRBJ1-6; TRBD1 aligns across 7 bases. The CDR3 has 18 residues. The germline gives CDR1 MDHEN, CDR2 SYDVKM. J gave up 4 bases and V 3 bases, and 12 bases lay outside the gene matches.

CDR3 coding DNA: TGTGCCAGCAGTTTAGGGACAGGGGCATACAATGAGCAGTTCTTC. Translating it yields CASSLGTGAYNEQFF. The chain has TRBV6-5 and TRBJ2-1; 10 bases align to TRBD1. V was pared by 4 bases and J by 4 bases, with 4 bases of the junction left unmatched. Germline V gene sequence: CDR1 MNHEY, CDR2 SVGAGI. CDR3 length: 15 amino acids.

The V gene is TRBV9, the J gene TRBJ2-2, with D unclear. CDR1 SGDLS and CDR2 YYNGEE come from the germline V gene. V dropped 0 bases and J dropped 9 bases, with 12 bases sitting between them. This CDR3 has 14 residues. The chain's CDR3 is CASSVGHTGRELFF. CDR3 DNA sequence: TGTGCCAGCAGCGTAGGACATACTGGAAGGGAGCTGTTTTTT.

Only one count was recorded for this clone. Other DNA sequences of this sample code for an identical CDR3. The chain employs TRBV5-1 and TRBJ1-5, with TRBD1 as a possible D gene (6 bases). Germline CDR1 SGHRS, CDR2 YFSETQ. The CDR3 extends over 15 amino acids. V dropped 2 bases and J dropped 0 bases, with 9 bases sitting between them. CDR3 protein: CASSLAGASNQPQHF. CDR3 DNA sequence: TGCGCCAGCAGCTTAGCAGGGGCTAGCAATCAGCCCCAGCATTTT.

V is TRBV7-9 and J is TRBJ1-4; 7 bases fit TRBD1. The CDR3 totals 16 residues. CDR1 and CDR2 (germline): SEHNR, FQNEAQ (reference sequence). J lost 1 base, V lost 6 bases, and 8 bases had no gene match. CDR3 in amino acids: CASRWSGGGTNEKLFF. CDR3 nucleotides: TGTGCCAGCAGATGGTCAGGGGGAGGAACTAATGAAAAACTGTTTTTT.

The chain employs TRBV5-1 and TRBJ1-1; perhaps TRBD1 as D (5 bases). The V end was cut by 4 bases, the J end by 0 bases, with 13 bases between. From germline, CDR1 is SGHRS and CDR2 YFSETQ. This CDR3 is 15 amino acids long. In DNA, the CDR3 is TGCGCCAGCAGCGGGCTAGGGGTCATGAACACTGAAGCTTTCTTT. It translates to CASSGLGVMNTEAFF.

The chain has TRBV7-6 and TRBJ1-4; a weak D match, TRBD1 (5 bases). The germline CDR1 and CDR2 sequences are SGHVS and FNYEAQ. The CDR3 is 18 amino acids. The V gene lost 5 bases and the J gene lost 0 bases, with 19 bases spanning the gap. CDR3 nucleotide sequence: TGTGCCAGCAGCCCAAGGGGCCAGGGTGCGGCAACTAATGAAAAACTGTTTTTT. This encodes CASSPRGQGAATNEKLFF.

This sequence joins TRBV11-3 and TRBJ1-2, with 7 bases lining up with TRBD1. CDR1 and CDR2 (germline): SGHNT, YENEEA. With 4 bases clipped from V and 8 bases from J, the junction kept 7 bases outside the gene matches. The CDR3 is 13 residues long. DNA of the CDR3: TGTGCCAGCAGCTCGAGGAGGGGGCGGGGCTACACCTTC. Protein: CASSSRRGRGYTF.

The V call is TRBV19, the J call TRBJ1-4, with TRBD1 identical over 8 bases. The CDR3 covers 15 residues. Germline CDR1 reads LNHDA; CDR2 reads SQIVND (reference sequence). Losses at the gene ends were 4 bases for V and 5 bases for J; bases not matched to a gene: 6. The CDR3 region is CASSKPGQENEKLFF. In DNA, the CDR3 is TGTGCCAGTAGTAAACCGGGACAGGAGAATGAAAAACTGTTTTTT.

V gene TRBV5-1 combines with J gene TRBJ1-1; D possibly corresponds to TRBD1 (5 bases). CDR3 length: 15 amino acids. Germline V gene data show CDR1 as SGHRS and CDR2 as YFSETQ. V was shortened by 3 bases and J by 2 bases, with 14 bases between the two germline ends. CDR3: CASSWTWGGNTEAFF. The CDR3 DNA reads TGCGCCAGCAGCTGGACCTGGGGGGGAAACACTGAAGCTTTCTTT.

This chain links TRBV5-1 with TRBJ2-1, with a weak D call TRBD2 (6 bases). V was cut by 3 bases and J by 5 bases, with 21 bases left in between. This CDR3 is built from 17 residues. Looked up from germline, CDR1 is SGHRS and CDR2 is YFSETQ. CDR3 bases: TGCGCCAGCAGCTCGGAGGGGTTCTCGGGGGTGGACAATGAGCAGTTCTTC. Encoded protein: CASSSEGFSGVDNEQFF.

The rearrangement joins TRBV6-5 to TRBJ1-1, with D possibly being TRBD1 (5 bases). In germline, CDR1 is MNHEY, CDR2 SVGAGI. V lost 6 bases and J 8 bases, leaving 19 bases between the germline ends. The CDR3 totals 14 residues. The CDR3 loop is CASRFSGAKVEAFF. The CDR3 DNA follows: TGTGCCAGCAGGTTTAGCGGGGCTAAGGTCGAAGCTTTCTTT.

The table lists this clone with a count of one. V usage is TRBV2 and J usage is TRBJ2-3; a possible D gene is TRBD2 (6 bases). V was trimmed by 5 bases and J by 4 bases, leaving 19 bases between them. In germline, CDR1 is SNHLY, CDR2 FYNNEI. This CDR3 spans 16 amino acids. CDR3 protein: CASSHGLIILPDTQYF. In nucleotides, the CDR3 is TGTGCCAGCAGTCATGGACTAATAATTCTCCCAGATACGCAGTATTTT.

The CDR3 region is CASSLASDGGEAFF. For the CDR3, the DNA is TGTGCCAGCAGCTTAGCTAGTGACGGGGGTGAGGCTTTCTTT. This chain joins TRBV7-6 and TRBJ1-1; D might be TRBD1 (5 bases). This CDR3 has 14 residues. V dropped 0 bases and J dropped 11 bases, with 16 bases sitting between them. CDR1 is SGHVS, CDR2 FNYEAQ, per germline.

The gene calls are TRBV28 and TRBJ2-7; D may be TRBD1 (5 bases). V lost 5 bases, J lost 6 bases, and 8 bases lay in between. The CDR3 loop spans 11 amino acids. Germline V gene data show CDR1 as MDHEN and CDR2 as SYDVKM. CDR3 residues: CASSPQGEQYF. CDR3 DNA sequence: TGTGCCAGCAGTCCTCAGGGCGAGCAGTACTTC. Variable domain in full (rest from reference TRBV28 and TRBJ2-7): DVKVTQSSRYLVKRTGEKVFLECVQDMDHENMFWYRQDPGLGLRLIYFSYDVKMKEKGDIPEGYSVSREKKERFSLILESASTNQTSMYLCASSPQGEQYFGPGTRLTVT.

This chain joins TRBV11-2 and TRBJ1-5; D is unresolved. This CDR3 comprises 14 residues. V lost 5 bases, J lost 0 bases, and 8 bases lay in between. Germline-derived CDR1 and CDR2 are SGHAT and FQNNGV. The DNA for the CDR3 is TGTGCCAGCAGCCTAGGGCTTAGCAATCAGCCCCAGCATTTT. Amino acids: CASSLGLSNQPQHF.